The T cell receptor beta chain under discussion was sequenced for a study of Graves' ophthalmopathy and Graves' hyperthyroidism. Pregnant or lactating patients and those with other autoimmune diseases or uncontrolled infections were excluded. The PBMC fraction was derived from around 9.5 ml of fresh peripheral blood. Study observations and caveats: The study's model predicted ophthalmopathy progression at approximately 70% sensitivity and 72.22% specificity. Among thyroid clonotypes expanded above 0.001 frequency, most also appeared in blood.

The germline V gene encodes CDR1 MDHEN and CDR2 SYDVKM. CDR3 length: 12 amino acids. Trimming removed 4 bases from V and 7 bases from J, with 10 bases in between. Amplification from RNA transcripts yielded the TCR beta CDR3 regions. After a first-round RT-PCR with HTBI primers, a second-round multiplex PCR was run. TCRdb re-analysed the multiplex PCR reads in MiXCR, keeping a single row per CDR3 protein. This sample has roughly 610,000 distinct CDR3 sequences, with approximately 21% found just once. Comments on this clonotype: Its antigen remains unknown.

This TCR was sampled from a woman under 30 with stable Graves' hyperthyroidism. Some clones in this sample may be carry-over from other donors' samples. This sequence joins TRBV28 and TRBJ1-2; possible D gene TRBD1, 5 bases. The sequenced material came from peripheral blood. The CDR3 sequence is CASSSQGSGYTF. As DNA, the CDR3 is TGTGCCAGCAGTTCTCAGGGTTCTGGCTACACCTTC.